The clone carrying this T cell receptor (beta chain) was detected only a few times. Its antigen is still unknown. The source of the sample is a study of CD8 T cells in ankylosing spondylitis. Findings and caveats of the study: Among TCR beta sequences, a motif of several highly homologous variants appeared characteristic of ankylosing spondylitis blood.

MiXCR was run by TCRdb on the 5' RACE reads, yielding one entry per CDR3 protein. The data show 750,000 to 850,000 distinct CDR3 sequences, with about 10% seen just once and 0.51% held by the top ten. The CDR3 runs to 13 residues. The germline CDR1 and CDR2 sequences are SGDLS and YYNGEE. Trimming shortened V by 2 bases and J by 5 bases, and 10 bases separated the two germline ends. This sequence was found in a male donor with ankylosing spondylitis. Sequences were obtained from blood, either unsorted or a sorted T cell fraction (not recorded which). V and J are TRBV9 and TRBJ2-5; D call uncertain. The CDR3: CASSVKNQETQYF. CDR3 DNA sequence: TGTGCCAGCAGCGTTAAGAATCAGGAGACCCAGTACTTC. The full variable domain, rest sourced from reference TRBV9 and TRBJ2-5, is DSGVTQTPKHLITATGQRVTLRCSPRSGDLSVYWYQQSLDQGLQFLIQYYNGEERAKGNILERFSAQQFPDLHSELNLSSLELGDSALYFCASSVKNQETQYFGPGTRLLVL.